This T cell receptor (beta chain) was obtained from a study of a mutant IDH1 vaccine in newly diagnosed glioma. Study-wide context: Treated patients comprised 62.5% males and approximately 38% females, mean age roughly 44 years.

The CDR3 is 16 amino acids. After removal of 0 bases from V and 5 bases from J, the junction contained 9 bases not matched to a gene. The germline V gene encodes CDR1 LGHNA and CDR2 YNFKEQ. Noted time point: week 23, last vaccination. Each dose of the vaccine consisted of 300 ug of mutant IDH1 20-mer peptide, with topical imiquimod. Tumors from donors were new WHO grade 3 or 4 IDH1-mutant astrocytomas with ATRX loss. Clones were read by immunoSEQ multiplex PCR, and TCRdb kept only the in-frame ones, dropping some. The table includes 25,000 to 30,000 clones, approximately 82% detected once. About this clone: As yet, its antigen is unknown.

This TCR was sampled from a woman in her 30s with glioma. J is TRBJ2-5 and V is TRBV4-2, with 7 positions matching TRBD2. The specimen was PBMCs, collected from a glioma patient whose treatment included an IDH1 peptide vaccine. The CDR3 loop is CASSQDGTTGGETQYF. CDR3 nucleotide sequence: TGTGCCAGCAGCCAAGACGGGACTACCGGGGGGGAGACCCAGTACTTC.